These 24 T cell receptor beta chains were sequenced from one sample in a study of a mutant IDH1 vaccine in newly diagnosed glioma. The repertoire was sequenced with immunoSEQ multiplex PCR; TCRdb's copy has only in-frame clones and lacks some. The sample shows some 40,000 clones, roughly 80% of them seen only once. The time point: week 23, last vaccination. One vaccine dose held 300 ug of mutant IDH1 20-mer peptide and came with topical imiquimod. Their target antigens are unknown. Sequences were derived from PBMCs, sampled from a glioma patient whose treatment included an IDH1 peptide vaccine. The receptors derive from a middle-aged man with glioma.

This chain connects TRBV11-2 to TRBJ1-1, with D perhaps matching TRBD1 (5 bases). Germline CDR1 reads SGHAT; CDR2 reads FQNNGV. The CDR3 is 12 amino acids. V was shortened by 1 base and J by 10 bases, with 10 bases between the two germline ends. This chain's CDR3 is CASSLGGIRAFF. CDR3 in DNA: TGTGCCAGCAGCTTAGGGGGGATAAGAGCTTTCTTT.

This clone was seen a few times. The chain recombines TRBV10-1 with TRBJ1-1, with unresolved D. This CDR3 region has 14 residues. Per the germline V gene, CDR1 is WNHNN and CDR2 is SYGVQD (reference sequence). The V and J ends lost 4 bases and 1 base respectively, with 10 bases between them. The CDR3 region has the DNA TGCGCCAGCAGTGGAGGGCTTTCGAACACTGAAGCTTTCTTT. It encodes CASSGGLSNTEAFF.

This clone was detected once. The chain couples TRBV4-3 to TRBJ2-7; 10 bases map to TRBD1. CDR1 LGHNA and CDR2 YSLEER come from the germline V gene. The CDR3 has 15 amino acids. V trimming: 4 bases; J trimming: 3 bases; junction bases outside the gene matches: 6. The CDR3 reads CASSRPGQGLYEQYF. The CDR3, as DNA: TGCGCCAGCAGCCGACCGGGACAGGGGCTCTACGAGCAGTACTTC.

The chain combines TRBV2 with TRBJ1-1, with a tentative D call TRBD1 (5 bases). This CDR3 spans 13 amino acids. In germline, CDR1 is SNHLY, CDR2 FYNNEI. Trimming stripped 6 bases from V and 1 base from J, with 9 bases between. The DNA of the CDR3 is TGTGCCAGCAGGGGCGGGACGAACACTGAAGCTTTCTTT. Translated, it gives CASRGGTNTEAFF.

The chain combines TRBV7-9 with TRBJ2-5, with TRBD1 identical over 9 bases. The J call is doubtful: the DNA matches TRBJ2-7 better. The CDR3 consists of 16 residues. CDR1 and CDR2 from the germline V gene are SEHNR and FQNEAQ (reference sequence). The DNA of the CDR3 is TGTGCCAGCACCCCGGGCCCAGGACAGGGGTCCCACGAGCAGTACTTC. Amino acids: CASTPGPGQGSHEQYF.

This chain joins TRBV19 and TRBJ1-4; D may be TRBD1 (6 bases). The germline CDR1 and CDR2 sequences are LNHDA and SQIVND (reference sequence). The CDR3 is 16 residues long. Deletions cut 5 bases from V and 0 bases from J, with 13 bases between. CDR3 nucleotides: TGTGCCAGTAGTCCCCGGGACATTGCAACTAATGAAAAACTGTTTTTT. Protein: CASSPRDIATNEKLFF. The full variable domain, in which reference TRBV19 and TRBJ1-4 provide the parts outside the CDR3, is DGGITQSPKYLFRKEGQNVTLSCEQNLNHDAMYWYRQDPGQGLRLIYYSQIVNDFQKGDIAEGYSVSREKKESFPLTVTSAQKNPTAFYLCASSPRDIATNEKLFFGSGTQLSVL.

The CDR3 spells CASSSDRAAGETQYF. The CDR3 DNA follows: TGTGCCAGCAGCTCCGACCGGGCCGCGGGAGAGACCCAGTACTTC. This chain links TRBV7-6 with TRBJ2-5; D is possibly TRBD2 (5 bases). V shed 4 bases and J shed 4 bases, with 16 bases lying between them. In germline, CDR1 is SGHVS, CDR2 FNYEAQ. This CDR3 spans 15 amino acids.

By frequency in the sample, this clone is medium-sized. The gene calls are TRBV28 and TRBJ1-2; TRBD1 might be the D (6 bases). V was clipped by 7 bases and J by 2 bases, with 20 bases between them. Germline V gene sequence: CDR1 MDHEN, CDR2 SYDVKM. This CDR3 is 16 amino acids long. DNA of the CDR3: TGTGCCAGCACCATTATAAGGGGCCAGGGGAACTATGGCTACACCTTC. This gives the protein CASTIIRGQGNYGYTF.

The rearrangement links TRBV4-3 to TRBJ1-6; D may be TRBD1 (5 bases). The V and J ends lost 2 bases and 0 bases respectively, with 11 bases between them. This CDR3 spans 17 amino acids. Germline loops: CDR1 LGHNA, CDR2 YSLEER. The CDR3 loop reads CASSQWRGSSYNSPLHF. In DNA form, the CDR3 reads TGCGCCAGCAGCCAATGGCGGGGCAGCTCCTATAATTCACCCCTCCACTTT.

The chain employs TRBV4-1 and TRBJ1-4, with D possibly TRBD1 on 6 matching bases. The CDR3 extends over 13 amino acids. Trimming pared 3 bases from V and 8 bases from J, leaving 10 bases between. CDR1 is MGHRA, CDR2 YSYEKL, per germline. CDR3 nucleotide sequence: TGCGCCAGCAGCCACGTGGACAGCGAAAAACTGTTTTTT. Protein: CASSHVDSEKLFF.

This chain connects TRBV6-1 to TRBJ2-7; tentatively, D is TRBD2 (5 bases). This CDR3 has 15 amino acids. Germline assignment: CDR1 MNHNS and CDR2 SASEGT. Deletions cut 4 bases from V and 2 bases from J, with 15 bases between. The DNA for the CDR3 is TGTGCCAGCAGTGCGGGATTTTCCGTTACCTACGAGCAGTACTTC. This codes for CASSAGFSVTYEQYF.

This chain connects TRBV7-8 to TRBJ2-7; TRBD2 agrees at 9 bases. The CDR3 consists of 15 residues. V dropped 6 bases and J dropped 0; count of bases not matched to a gene: 6. The germline V gene has CDR1 SGHVS and CDR2 FQNEAQ. CDR3 nucleotide sequence: TGTGCCAGCAGACGTGGACTAGCGAACTCCTACGAGCAGTACTTC. It specifies CASRRGLANSYEQYF.

Concerning this clone itself: A read error may produce the germline difference seen at one junction end. The V gene is TRBV6-5, the J gene TRBJ2-5; 7 bases match TRBD1. The germline gives CDR1 MNHEY, CDR2 SVGAGI. This CDR3 is 14 amino acids long. For the CDR3, the DNA is TGTGCCAGCAGTGACGACAGGGAGAGGGAGACCCGGTACTTC. It is translated as CASSDDRERETRYF.

This rearrangement joins TRBV9 to TRBJ2-2, with no clear D. The CDR3 loop spans 14 amino acids. Germline V gives CDR1 SGDLS, CDR2 YYNGEE. V lost 3 bases, J lost 0 bases, and 6 bases lay in between. CDR3 sequence (DNA): TGTGCCAGCAGCGCCCACCCGAACACCGGGGAGCTGTTTTTT. Its protein is CASSAHPNTGELFF.

The chain combines TRBV4-2 with TRBJ2-3, with 9 nucleotides matching TRBD2. This CDR3 is built from 17 residues. Germline assignment: CDR1 LGHNA and CDR2 YNFKEQ. The trim removed 1 base at V and 10 bases at J, leaving 15 bases unmatched. Here the CDR3 reads CASSQVLSGGLAGAQYF. CDR3 in DNA: TGTGCCAGCAGCCAAGTCCTTAGCGGGGGCCTCGCCGGGGCGCAGTATTTT.

The chain uses TRBV7-8 and TRBJ1-5; D call uncertain. The CDR3 is 15 amino acids. Germline V CDR1 and CDR2: SGHVS, FQNEAQ. Deletions cut 3 bases from V and 0 bases from J, with 9 bases between. As DNA, the CDR3 is TGTGCCAGCAGCTTTGGGGAGAATAGCAATCAGCCCCAGCATTTT. The encoded protein is CASSFGENSNQPQHF.

The chain has TRBV11-2 and TRBJ2-1, with a weak D call TRBD2 (6 bases). This CDR3 is 13 amino acids long. V lost 4 bases and J 7 bases, leaving 11 bases between the germline ends. Germline CDR1 SGHAT, CDR2 FQNNGV. This CDR3 is CASSSGTSNEQFF. The CDR3 nucleotides are TGTGCCAGCAGCTCAGGGACTTCTAATGAGCAGTTCTTC.

This clone has just one count. CDR3 in amino acids: CASSVSGFETQYF. CDR3 nucleotide sequence: TGTGCCAGCAGTGTCTCAGGATTCGAGACCCAGTACTTC. The V gene is TRBV2, the J gene TRBJ2-5; D not resolved. Germline lookup yields CDR1 SNHLY and CDR2 FYNNEI. This CDR3 is built from 13 residues. Trimming took 4 bases from V and 5 from J, leaving 11 bases between them.

The chain combines TRBV28 with TRBJ1-2; a possible D gene is TRBD1 (5 bases). Germline CDR1 and CDR2: MDHEN and SYDVKM. CDR3 length: 17 residues. Trimming shortened V by 5 bases and J by 6 bases, and 25 bases separated the two germline ends. CDR3 in DNA: TGTGCCAGCAGTCAGCCCGGGACTGTCGGATTTGGCGATGGCTACACCTTC. It is translated as CASSQPGTVGFGDGYTF.

The chain couples TRBV11-2 to TRBJ1-1; 8 bases are shared with TRBD1. J was trimmed by 7 bases and V by 0 bases; bases with no gene match: 10. This CDR3 is 16 amino acids long. Germline V lookup: CDR1 SGHAT, CDR2 FQNNGV. In DNA, the CDR3 is TGTGCCAGCAGCTTAGAATGGGACAGGTACAAGAATGAAGCTTTCTTT. Translation gives CASSLEWDRYKNEAFF.

The V and J genes are TRBV29-1 and TRBJ2-5; the D gene is possibly TRBD2 (7 bases). The V gene lost 0 bases and the J gene lost 9 bases, with 17 bases spanning the gap. The CDR3 runs to 14 residues. Germline CDR1 is SQVTM and CDR2 is ANQGSEA. The CDR3 loop reads CSVEDAGAALAQYF. CDR3 nucleotide sequence: TGCAGCGTTGAAGACGCGGGGGCCGCCCTGGCCCAGTACTTC.

This chain uses TRBV29-1 with TRBJ2-2; D might be TRBD2 (6 bases). Trimming shortened V by 5 bases and J by 0 bases, and 10 bases separated the two germline ends. CDR1 SQVTM and CDR2 ANQGSEA come from the germline V gene. This CDR3 is built from 14 residues. The CDR3 sequence is CSVLGGTNTGELFF. The CDR3 DNA reads as TGCAGCGTTCTTGGGGGGACGAACACCGGGGAGCTGTTTTTT.

V usage is TRBV4-2 and J usage is TRBJ1-4; D unclear. V was pared by 4 bases and J by 0 bases, with 9 bases between. CDR1 and CDR2 (germline): LGHNA, YNFKEQ. There are 15 residues in the CDR3. In DNA form, the CDR3 reads TGTGCCAGCAGCCGAGCGGGTTCAACTAATGAAAAACTGTTTTTT. This translates into CASSRAGSTNEKLFF.

J is TRBJ2-1 and V is TRBV19; TRBD1 might be the D (5 bases). Looked up from germline, CDR1 is LNHDA and CDR2 is SQIVND (reference sequence). V dropped 4 bases and J dropped 5 bases, with 15 bases sitting between them. There are 15 residues in the CDR3. CDR3 DNA: TGTGCCAGTAGTAAATCAGGGCAGGGAAACAATGAGCAGTTCTTC. It encodes CASSKSGQGNNEQFF.